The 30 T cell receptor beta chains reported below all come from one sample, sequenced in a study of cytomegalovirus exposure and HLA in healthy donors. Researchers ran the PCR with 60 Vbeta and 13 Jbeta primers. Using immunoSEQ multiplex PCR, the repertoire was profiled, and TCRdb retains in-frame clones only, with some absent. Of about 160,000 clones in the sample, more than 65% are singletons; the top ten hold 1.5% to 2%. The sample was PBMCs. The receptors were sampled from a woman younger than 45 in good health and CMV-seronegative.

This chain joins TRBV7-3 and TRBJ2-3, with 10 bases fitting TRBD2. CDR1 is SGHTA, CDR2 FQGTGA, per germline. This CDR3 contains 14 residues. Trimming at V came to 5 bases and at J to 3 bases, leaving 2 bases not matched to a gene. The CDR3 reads CASSPSGRTDTQYF. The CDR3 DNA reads TGTGCCAGCAGCCCTAGCGGGAGAACAGATACGCAGTATTTT.

The CDR3 nucleotides read TGTGCCAGCAGTTTTCTTCGAGCGGGAGACGATGAGCAGTTCTTC. Translating gives CASSFLRAGDDEQFF. The chain is built from TRBV27 and TRBJ2-1; 8 nucleotides agree with TRBD2. V shed 3 bases and J 8 bases; nucleotides not matched to a gene: 9. The CDR3 has 15 amino acids. The germline gives CDR1 MNHEY, CDR2 SMNVEV (reference sequence).

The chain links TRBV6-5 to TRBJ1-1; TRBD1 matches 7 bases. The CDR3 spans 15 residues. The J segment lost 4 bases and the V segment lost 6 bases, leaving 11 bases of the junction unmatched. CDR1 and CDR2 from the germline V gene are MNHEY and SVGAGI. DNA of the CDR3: TGTGCCAGCAGGGACAGGATCCCTGGGGCCACTGAAGCTTTCTTT. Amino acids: CASRDRIPGATEAFF.

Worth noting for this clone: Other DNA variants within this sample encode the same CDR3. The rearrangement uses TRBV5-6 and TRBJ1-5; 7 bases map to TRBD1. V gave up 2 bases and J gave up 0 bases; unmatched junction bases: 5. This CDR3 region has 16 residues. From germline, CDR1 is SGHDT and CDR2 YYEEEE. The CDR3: CASSLRQGYSNQPQHF. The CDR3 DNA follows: TGTGCCAGCAGCTTACGACAGGGCTATAGCAATCAGCCCCAGCATTTT.

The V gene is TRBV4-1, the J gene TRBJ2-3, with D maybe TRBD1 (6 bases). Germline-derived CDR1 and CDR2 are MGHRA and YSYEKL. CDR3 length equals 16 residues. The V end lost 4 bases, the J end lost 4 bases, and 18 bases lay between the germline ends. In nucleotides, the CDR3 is TGCGCCAGCAGCCCCCGGACAGCCTCGGGCGCAGATACGCAGTATTTT. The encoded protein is CASSPRTASGADTQYF.

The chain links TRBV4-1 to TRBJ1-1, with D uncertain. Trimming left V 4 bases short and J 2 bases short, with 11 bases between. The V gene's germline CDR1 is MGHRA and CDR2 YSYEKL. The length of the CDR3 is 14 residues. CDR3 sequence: CASSPHTGNTEAFF. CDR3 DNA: TGCGCCAGCAGCCCACACACGGGAAACACTGAAGCTTTCTTT.

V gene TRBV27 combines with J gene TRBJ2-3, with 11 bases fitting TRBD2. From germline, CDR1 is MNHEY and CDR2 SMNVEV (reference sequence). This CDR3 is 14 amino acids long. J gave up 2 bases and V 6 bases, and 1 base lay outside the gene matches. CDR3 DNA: TGTGCCAGCAGACTAGCGGGGGTCACAGATACGCAGTATTTT. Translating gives CASRLAGVTDTQYF.

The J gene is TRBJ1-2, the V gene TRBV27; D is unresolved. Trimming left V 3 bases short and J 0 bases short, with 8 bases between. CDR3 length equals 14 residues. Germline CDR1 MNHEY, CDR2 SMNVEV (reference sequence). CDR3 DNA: TGTGCCAGCAGTTTCCAGGCGACTAACTATGGCTACACCTTC. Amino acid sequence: CASSFQATNYGYTF.

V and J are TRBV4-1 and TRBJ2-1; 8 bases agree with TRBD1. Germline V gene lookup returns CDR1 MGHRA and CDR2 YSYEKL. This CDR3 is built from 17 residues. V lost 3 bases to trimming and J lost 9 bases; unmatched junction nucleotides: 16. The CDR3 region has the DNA TGCGCCAGCAGCCACCCGGAACAAGGACAGGGACGACGTGAGCAGTTCTTC. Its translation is CASSHPEQGQGRREQFF.

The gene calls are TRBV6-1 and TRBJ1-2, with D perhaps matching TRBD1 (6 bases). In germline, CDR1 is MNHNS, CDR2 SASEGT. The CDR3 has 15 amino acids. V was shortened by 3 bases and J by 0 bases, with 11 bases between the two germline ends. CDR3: CASSDYRDPNYGYTF. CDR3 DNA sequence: TGTGCCAGCAGTGACTACAGGGACCCTAACTATGGCTACACCTTC.

The CDR3 bases are TGTGCCAGCAGTGAAAGGCAGTGGGGGACAGGGTTCAATGAGCAGTTCTTC. It is translated as CASSERQWGTGFNEQFF. The V and J genes are TRBV6-1 and TRBJ2-1; 9 bases align to TRBD1. Unmatched junction bases numbered 11, after V lost 2 bases and J lost 6 bases. CDR1 is MNHNS and CDR2 is SASEGT in the germline V gene. The CDR3 contains 17 residues.

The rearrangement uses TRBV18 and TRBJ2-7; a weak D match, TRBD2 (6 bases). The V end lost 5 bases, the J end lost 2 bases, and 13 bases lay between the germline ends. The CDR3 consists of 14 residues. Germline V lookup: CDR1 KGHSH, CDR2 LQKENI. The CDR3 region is CASSGSGLTYEQYF. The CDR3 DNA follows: TGTGCCAGCTCAGGTAGCGGACTTACCTACGAGCAGTACTTC.

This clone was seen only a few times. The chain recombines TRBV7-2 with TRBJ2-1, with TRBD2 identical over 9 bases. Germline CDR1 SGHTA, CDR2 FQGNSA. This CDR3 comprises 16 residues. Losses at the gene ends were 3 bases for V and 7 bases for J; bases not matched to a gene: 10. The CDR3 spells CASSFPGGRAGNEQFF. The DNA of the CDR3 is TGTGCCAGCAGCTTCCCAGGCGGGAGGGCCGGGAATGAGCAGTTCTTC.

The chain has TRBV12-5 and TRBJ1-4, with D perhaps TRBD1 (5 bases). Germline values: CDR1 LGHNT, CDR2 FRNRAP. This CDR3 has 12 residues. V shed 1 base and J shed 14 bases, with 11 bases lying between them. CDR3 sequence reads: CASGLGAGILFF. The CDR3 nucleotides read TGTGCTAGTGGTTTGGGGGCAGGGATTCTGTTTTTT.

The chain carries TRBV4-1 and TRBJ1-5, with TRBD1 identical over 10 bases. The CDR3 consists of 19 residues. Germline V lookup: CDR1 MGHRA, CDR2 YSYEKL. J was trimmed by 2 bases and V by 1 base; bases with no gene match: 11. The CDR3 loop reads CASSQVQGQGFYGNQPQHF. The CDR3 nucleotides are TGCGCCAGCAGCCAAGTCCAGGGACAGGGGTTTTATGGCAATCAGCCCCAGCATTTT.

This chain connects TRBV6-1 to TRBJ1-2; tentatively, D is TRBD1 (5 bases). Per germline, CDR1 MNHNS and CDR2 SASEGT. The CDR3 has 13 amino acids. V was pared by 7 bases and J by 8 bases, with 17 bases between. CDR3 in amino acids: CASTRGGRGGYTF. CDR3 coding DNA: TGTGCCAGCACCCGCGGGGGACGGGGCGGCTACACCTTC.

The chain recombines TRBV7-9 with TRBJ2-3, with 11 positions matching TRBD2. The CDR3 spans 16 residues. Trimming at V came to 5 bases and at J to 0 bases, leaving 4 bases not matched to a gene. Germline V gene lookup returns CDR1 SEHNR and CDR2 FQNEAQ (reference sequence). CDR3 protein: CASSTGTSGSTDTQYF. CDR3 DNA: TGTGCCAGCAGCACAGGGACTAGCGGTAGCACAGATACGCAGTATTTT. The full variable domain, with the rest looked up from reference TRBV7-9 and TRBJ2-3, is DTGVSQNPRHKITKRGQNVTFRCDPISEHNRLYWYRQTLGQGPEFLTYFQNEAQLEKSRLLSDRFSAERPKGSFSTLEIQRTEQGDSAMYLCASSTGTSGSTDTQYFGPGTRLTVL.

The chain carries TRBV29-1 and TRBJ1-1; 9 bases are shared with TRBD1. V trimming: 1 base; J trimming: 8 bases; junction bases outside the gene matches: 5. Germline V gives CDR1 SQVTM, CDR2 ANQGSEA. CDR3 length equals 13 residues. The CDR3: CSVEGTGAIEAFF. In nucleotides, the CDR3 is TGCAGCGTTGAAGGGACAGGGGCAATAGAAGCTTTCTTT. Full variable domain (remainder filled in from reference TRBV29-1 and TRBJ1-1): SAVISQKPSRDICQRGTSLTIQCQVDSQVTMMFWYRQQPGQSLTLIATANQGSEATYESGFVIDKFPISRPNLTFSTLTVSNMSPEDSSIYLCSVEGTGAIEAFFGQGTRLTVV.

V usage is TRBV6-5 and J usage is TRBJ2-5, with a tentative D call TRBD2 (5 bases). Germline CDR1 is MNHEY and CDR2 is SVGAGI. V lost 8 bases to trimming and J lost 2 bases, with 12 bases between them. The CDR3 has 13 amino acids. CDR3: CASSRGLQETQYF. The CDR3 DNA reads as TGTGCCAGCTCTAGAGGGCTGCAAGAGACCCAGTACTTC.

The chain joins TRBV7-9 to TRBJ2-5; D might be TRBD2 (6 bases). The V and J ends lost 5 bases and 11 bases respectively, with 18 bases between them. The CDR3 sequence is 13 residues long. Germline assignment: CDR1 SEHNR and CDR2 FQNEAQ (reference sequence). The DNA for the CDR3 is TGTGCCAGCAGCCCTCCCTTGGGGGAGGAGCAGTACTTC. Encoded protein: CASSPPLGEEQYF.

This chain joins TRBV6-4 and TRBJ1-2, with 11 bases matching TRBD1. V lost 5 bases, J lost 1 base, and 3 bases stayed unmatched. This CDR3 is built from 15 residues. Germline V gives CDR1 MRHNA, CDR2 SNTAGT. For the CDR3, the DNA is TGTGCCAGCAGTCCGGACAGGGGGCTTAACTATGGCTACACCTTC. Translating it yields CASSPDRGLNYGYTF.

The CDR3 reads CASSISGAGDTQYF. Here the CDR3 DNA reads TGTGCCAGTAGTATTAGTGGAGCTGGAGATACGCAGTATTTT. The chain links TRBV19 to TRBJ2-3, with D unresolved. V lost 3 bases and J lost 5, with 12 bases in between. This CDR3 is built from 14 residues. Germline lookup yields CDR1 LNHDA and CDR2 SQIVND (reference sequence).

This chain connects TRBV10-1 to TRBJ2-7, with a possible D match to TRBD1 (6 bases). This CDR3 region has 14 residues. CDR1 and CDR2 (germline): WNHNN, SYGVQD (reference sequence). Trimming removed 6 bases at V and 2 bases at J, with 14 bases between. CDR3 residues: CASRQGTKTYEQYF. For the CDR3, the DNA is TGCGCCAGCAGGCAAGGGACAAAGACCTACGAGCAGTACTTC.

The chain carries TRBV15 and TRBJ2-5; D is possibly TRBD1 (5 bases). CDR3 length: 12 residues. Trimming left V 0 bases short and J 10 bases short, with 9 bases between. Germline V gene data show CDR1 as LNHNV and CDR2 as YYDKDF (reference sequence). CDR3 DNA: TGTGCCACCAGCAGAGATCAAGGGGACCAGTACTTC. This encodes CATSRDQGDQYF.

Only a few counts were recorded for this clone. This CDR3 reads CATGTYEQYF. The CDR3, as DNA: TGTGCCACCGGGACCTACGAGCAGTACTTC. The chain uses TRBV2 and TRBJ2-7; D might be TRBD2 (5 bases). The CDR3 consists of 10 residues. CDR1 SNHLY and CDR2 FYNNEI come from the germline V gene. V lost 10 bases to trimming and J lost 2 bases, with 6 bases between them.

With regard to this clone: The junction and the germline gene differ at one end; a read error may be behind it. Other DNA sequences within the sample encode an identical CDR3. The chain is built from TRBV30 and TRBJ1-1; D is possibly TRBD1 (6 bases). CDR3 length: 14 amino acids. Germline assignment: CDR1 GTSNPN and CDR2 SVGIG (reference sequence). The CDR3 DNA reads TGCGCCTGGAGTGTTGGGGGCGTAGGAACTGAAGCTTTCTTT. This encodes CAWSVGGVGTEAFF.

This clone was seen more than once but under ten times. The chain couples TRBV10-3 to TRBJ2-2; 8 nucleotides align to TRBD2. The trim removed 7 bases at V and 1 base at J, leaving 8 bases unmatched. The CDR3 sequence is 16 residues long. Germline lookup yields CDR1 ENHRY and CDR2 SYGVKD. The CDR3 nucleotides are TGTGCCATCAAGAGTAGCGGGAAGGGGAACACCGGGGAGCTGTTTTTT. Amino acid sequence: CAIKSSGKGNTGELFF.

The CDR3, as DNA: TGTGCCAGCAGTGTCCAGGGTTGGTTCACTGAAGCTTTCTTT. Residues: CASSVQGWFTEAFF. The chain carries TRBV25-1 and TRBJ1-1; D might be TRBD1 (5 bases). The CDR3 loop spans 14 amino acids. Germline-derived CDR1 and CDR2 are MGHDK and SYGVNS. V lost 4 bases and J 4 bases, leaving 13 bases between the germline ends.

CDR3 in amino acids: CAISESQGGQRYF. CDR3 sequence (DNA): TGTGCCATCAGTGAGTCACAGGGAGGGCAGCGGTACTTC. The chain joins TRBV10-3 to TRBJ2-7; D possibly corresponds to TRBD2 (7 bases). The CDR3 sequence is 13 residues long. V was shortened by 0 bases and J by 12 bases, with 15 bases between the two germline ends. The germline gives CDR1 ENHRY, CDR2 SYGVKD.

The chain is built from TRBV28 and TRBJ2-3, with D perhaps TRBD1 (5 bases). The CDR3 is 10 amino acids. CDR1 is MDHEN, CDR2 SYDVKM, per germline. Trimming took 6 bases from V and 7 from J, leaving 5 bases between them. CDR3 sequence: CASRDNTQYF. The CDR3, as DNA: TGTGCCAGCAGGGACAATACGCAGTATTTT.